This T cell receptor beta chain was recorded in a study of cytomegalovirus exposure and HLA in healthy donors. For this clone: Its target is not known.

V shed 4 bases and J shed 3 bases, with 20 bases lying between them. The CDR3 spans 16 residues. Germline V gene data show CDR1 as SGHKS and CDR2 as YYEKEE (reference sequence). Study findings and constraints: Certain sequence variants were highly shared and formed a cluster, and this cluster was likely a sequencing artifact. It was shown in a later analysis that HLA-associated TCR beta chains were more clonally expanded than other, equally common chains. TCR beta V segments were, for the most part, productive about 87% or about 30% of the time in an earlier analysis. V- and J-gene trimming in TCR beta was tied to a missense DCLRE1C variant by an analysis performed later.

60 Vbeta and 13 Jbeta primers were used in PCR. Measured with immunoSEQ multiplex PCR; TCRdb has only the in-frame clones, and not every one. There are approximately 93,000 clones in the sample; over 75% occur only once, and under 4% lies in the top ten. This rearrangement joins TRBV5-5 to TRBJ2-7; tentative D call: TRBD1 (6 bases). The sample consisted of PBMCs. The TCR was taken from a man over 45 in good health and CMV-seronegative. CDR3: CASSPGQILTDYEQYF. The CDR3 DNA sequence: TGTGCCAGCAGCCCAGGACAGATACTAACTGACTACGAGCAGTACTTC.